This is a list of T cell receptor beta chains from one sample in a study of CD8+ T cells in alopecia areata. Some clones are missing from TCRdb's copy, which holds only in-frame ones; the method was immunoSEQ multiplex PCR. The data hold roughly 210,000 clones, with around two fifths observed a single time. The specimen comprised CD4+ T cells sorted from blood, sampled at approximately week 37, from a patient treated with tofacitinib. These receptors were taken from a human donor with alopecia areata. Both conserved end residues are part of each CDR3. D genes are given only for firm matches. Some rows mark clone size as missing; the rest say once, few, many or name a class of expanded clone.

J | V | size | D | DNA | CDR3
TRBJ2-3 | TRBV4-1 | few | - | TGCGCCAGCAGCCAAGAAGGAAAGGATACGCAGTATTTT | CASSQEGKDTQYF
TRBJ1-2 | TRBV5-4 | - | - | TGTGCCAGCAGCTTGACAGGGCGGAGGGACTATGGCTACACCTTC | CASSLTGRRDYGYTF
TRBJ1-3 | TRBV6-6 | many | - | TGTGCCAGCAGTTACGATAGTTTTAAGGGAAACACCATATATTTT | CASSYDSFKGNTIYF
TRBJ2-2 | TRBV10-3 | - | - | TGTGCCATCAGTGAGTTAAGCGTTGCCGGGGAGCTGTTTTTT | CAISELSVAGELFF
TRBJ2-3 | TRBV5-1 | - | TRBD2 | TGCGCCAGCAGCTTGTCGGGAGGCCGCGCGGGAGATACGCAGTATTTT | CASSLSGGRAGDTQYF
TRBJ2-1 | TRBV28 | few | - | TGTGCCAGCAGTGGGGTATTAGGGGATGAGCAGTTCTTC | CASSGVLGDEQFF
TRBJ2-2 | TRBV5-1 | - | - | TGCGCCAGCAGCTCTCCCAGGGTCGTGGCAACCGGGGAGCTGTTTTTT | CASSSPRVVATGELFF
TRBJ2-5 | TRBV5-4 | - | TRBD1 | TGTGCCAGCAGCAAAAACCAGGGACAGAGTCAAGAGACCCAGTACTTC | CASSKNQGQSQETQYF
TRBJ1-1 | TRBV29-1 | - | - | TGCAGCGCTACGGGACGTAAGAACACTGAAGCTTTCTTT | CSATGRKNTEAFF
TRBJ2-5 | TRBV7-2 | - | TRBD1 | TGTGCCAGCAGTTACAGGGGGGAGACCCAGTACTTC | CASSYRGETQYF
TRBJ2-1 | TRBV14 | - | - | TGTGCCAGCAGCCAAGACAGAGGGAACGGCGAGCAGTTCTTC | CASSQDRGNGEQFF
TRBJ2-2 | TRBV23-1 | few | - | TGCGCCAGCAGTCAATCGGAGGAGGGGGCGCATAACGGGGAGCTGTTTTTT | CASSQSEEGAHNGELFF
TRBJ2-1 | TRBV7-9 | - | - | TGTGCCAGCAGCTTAGGGCAGGACAATGAGCAGTTCTTC | CASSLGQDNEQFF
TRBJ2-7 | TRBV14 | few | TRBD2 | TGTGCCAGCAGCCAGGTAGCGGGGTCCTACGAGCAGTACTTC | CASSQVAGSYEQYF
TRBJ2-5 | TRBV5-1 | - | TRBD1 | TGCGCCAGCAGCCCCGGGACAGGGCGAGAGACCCAGTACTTC | CASSPGTGRETQYF
TRBJ2-5 | TRBV28 | few | - | TGTGCCAGCAGTTCCTTTAGCGACACCCCGTGGGCCCAGTACTTC | CASSSFSDTPWAQYF
TRBJ2-2 | TRBV7-2 | - | - | TGTGCCAGCAGCTTAGGGCCAGTCACCGGGGAGCTGTTTTTT | CASSLGPVTGELFF
TRBJ1-5 | TRBV2 | few | - | TGTGCCAGCAGTGCCCGCGGGCCGGGAACGAGGCCCCAGCATTTT | CASSARGPGTRPQHF
TRBJ2-2 | TRBV6-5 | - | - | TGTGCCAGCAGTTACATAGGGCAGACGAACACCGGGGAGCTGTTTTTT | CASSYIGQTNTGELFF
TRBJ2-7 | TRBV2 | - | - | TGTGCCAGCAGTGAGGCCACCTACGAGCAGTACTTC | CASSEATYEQYF
TRBJ2-7 | TRBV29-1 | - | - | TGCAGCGCCGGGGACTCACCCTACGAGCAGTACTTC | CSAGDSPYEQYF
TRBJ2-3 | TRBV6-5 | - | TRBD2 | TGTGCCAGCTCGGTCCGGGAGGCCACAGATACGCAGTATTTT | CASSVREATDTQYF
TRBJ1-1 | TRBV30 | few | - | TGTGCCTGGAGTGTACAGGGTAACACTGAAGCTTTCTTT | CAWSVQGNTEAFF
TRBJ2-5 | TRBV23-1 | - | TRBD1 | TGCGCCAGCAGTCAATATGGGACAGGACAGACCCAGTACTTC | CASSQYGTGQTQYF